The rows below give T cell receptor beta chains drawn from one sample of a study of T cell responses to AZD1222 COVID-19 vaccine. The protocol was immunoSEQ multiplex PCR, while the TCRdb copy is restricted to in-frame clones and leaves out a portion. There are roughly 77,000 clones in the sample; roughly nine tenths occur only once, and around 7.1% lies in the top ten. Sample: peripheral blood, taken on day 0 of MenACWY control vaccination. The source is an adult in good health. Each CDR3 is given with its conserved first and last residue. D genes are given only for firm matches. Only part of the rows carry a size: once, few, many, or a class if the clone is expanded.

d_call | clone_size | j_call | v_call | cdr3_nt | cdr3_aa
TRBD2 | NA | TRBJ2-7 | TRBV7-2 | TGTGCCAGCAGCTTACCTGGGGGACTTAGCGGGTCCTACGAGCAGTACTTC | CASSLPGGLSGSYEQYF
NA | NA | TRBJ2-5 | TRBV6-4 | TGTGCCAGCCCGGAATGGACACCCTCGGACCAAGAGACCCAGTACTTC | CASPEWTPSDQETQYF
NA | NA | TRBJ2-7 | TRBV6-1 | TGTGCCAGCAGTGAAGATGTCAGTACCAGGGAGCAGTACTTC | CASSEDVSTREQYF
TRBD1 | NA | TRBJ2-7 | TRBV3-1/TRBV3-2 | TGTGCCAGCAGCCAAGCGAACAGGGGGTGGGCGCAGTACTTC | CASSQANRGWAQYF
NA | once | TRBJ2-7 | TRBV5-1 | TGCGCCAGCAGCTTGGCCAGACTAGATGCCTACGAGCAGTACTTC | CASSLARLDAYEQYF
NA | NA | TRBJ1-2 | TRBV28 | TGTGCCAGCAGTTTATCCGGACAGACGCACCCGGGTGGCTACACCTTC | CASSLSGQTHPGGYTF
TRBD1 | NA | TRBJ2-2 | TRBV7-9 | TGTGCCAGCAGCCGCGGGACAGGGCGAATCGGGGAGCTGTTTTTT | CASSRGTGRIGELFF
NA | few | TRBJ2-7 | TRBV16 | TGTGCCAGCAGCCAGACGGCCTGGGAGCAGTACTTC | CASSQTAWEQYF
NA | NA | TRBJ2-5 | TRBV6-5 | TGTGCCAGCAGTTACTCCGGGACAATCGAGACCCAGTACTTC | CASSYSGTIETQYF
TRBD1 | once | TRBJ1-5 | TRBV19 | TGTGCCAGTAGTTTCCAGGGGGCTGCTCAGCCCCAGCATTTT | CASSFQGAAQPQHF
NA | few | TRBJ1-1 | TRBV18 | TGTGCCAGCTCAGATACACAGGATTACACTGAAGCTTTCTTT | CASSDTQDYTEAFF
TRBD2 | NA | TRBJ2-1 | TRBV28 | TGTGCCAGCAGTGCGCGACTAGCGGGGGGGCCCGGTGAGCAGTTCTTC | CASSARLAGGPGEQFF
NA | NA | TRBJ2-1 | TRBV9 | TGTGCCAGCAGCGTCTTCGGGACCACCTACAATGAGCAGTTCTTC | CASSVFGTTYNEQFF
NA | NA | TRBJ2-1 | TRBV6-1 | TGTGCCAGCAGTGAAGCAGGACCGCATGGTGAGCAGTTCTTC | CASSEAGPHGEQFF
NA | NA | TRBJ2-7 | TRBV28 | TGTGCCAGCAGACCCGCCGCGGGAAGCTCCTACGAGCAGTACTTC | CASRPAAGSSYEQYF
NA | once | TRBJ2-7 | TRBV6-2/TRBV6-3 | TGTGCCAGCAGTTACGGAGGGTACCCCTCCTACGAGCAGTACTTC | CASSYGGYPSYEQYF
NA | NA | TRBJ2-3 | TRBV29-1 | TGCAGCGTTGAATGGCTAGCAGATACGCAGTATTTT | CSVEWLADTQYF